The clone carrying this T cell receptor beta chain was seen more than once but under ten times. The V end lost 0 bases, the J end lost 4 bases, and 10 bases lay between the germline ends. The CDR3 sequence is 14 residues long. Looked up from germline, CDR1 is SGDLS and CDR2 is YYNGEE. One entry per CDR3 protein results from TCRdb running MiXCR on the RT-PCR reads. The profile shows hundreds of thousands of distinct CDR3 sequences, 13% to 15% of them singletons. The sample consisted of memory CD4+ T cells from blood. The clonotype comes from a female donor in good health, serving as a healthy control. The J gene is TRBJ2-5, the V gene TRBV9, with a weak D call TRBD1 (6 bases). The CDR3 DNA follows: TGTGCCAGCAGCGTAGATCAGGGGAGAGAGACCCAGTACTTC. This gives the protein CASSVDQGRETQYF.